This entry is about one T cell receptor beta chain. The antigen remains undetermined. The table came from immunoSEQ multiplex PCR; TCRdb's copy has only in-frame clones and leaves some out. The sample has roughly 2.5 million clones; over 85% are singletons. This entry belongs to a study of shared clonotypes between healthy human individuals. For the study at large: The cohort comprised a couple of women and a few men. Their ages spanned 18 to 49 years.

The CDR3 length is 16 residues. Trimming at V came to 4 bases and at J to 0 bases, leaving 5 bases not matched to a gene. Germline-derived CDR1 and CDR2 are SGHNT and YYREEE (reference sequence). General study findings and limits: With a handful of donors compared, around 5% of naive CD4 clonotypes were shared.

V gene TRBV5-4 combines with J gene TRBJ2-3; 10 nucleotides match TRBD2. Material: naive CD4+ T cells sorted from blood. Noted subset: CD45RA+ positively selected. This TCR was recovered from a young man in good health. The CDR3 loop reads CASSTTSGLSTDTQYF. As DNA, the CDR3 is TGTGCCAGCAGCACGACTAGCGGGCTGAGCACAGATACGCAGTATTTT.